The present entry profiles one T cell receptor beta chain with its context. The template used for profiling TCR beta VDJ and CDR3 was genomic DNA. TCRdb itself ran the reads through MiXCR, one entry per CDR3 protein. Among around 130,000 distinct CDR3 sequences listed, 58% were seen once. These data are taken from a study of CD8+CD57+ T cells in acquired aplastic anemia. Background on the study: Mean yield of DNA from sorted CD4+ and CD8+ cells was approximately 3 ug.

In germline, CDR1 is SNHLY, CDR2 FYNNEI. The CDR3 consists of 15 residues. Trimming left V 1 base short and J 0 bases short, with 7 bases between. The patients chosen for sequencing had shown expansion of CD8+CD57+ cells (detected by flow cytometry). The enrolled patients all had severe acquired aplastic anemia. The sequence derives from a human donor with aplastic anemia. V and J are TRBV2 and TRBJ1-5; no clear D gene. Sample: sorted CD4+, CD8+, or CD8+CD57+ T cells (not recorded which) from PBMCs. Here the CDR3 DNA reads TGTGCCAGCAGTGAAGACAGCCATAGCAATCAGCCCCAGCATTTT. Protein sequence: CASSEDSHSNQPQHF.